A selection of T cell receptor beta chains follows, all from one sample in a study of identifying expanded T cells in peripheral blood. Assay used: immunoSEQ multiplex PCR; TCRdb lists only in-frame clones, some missing. The sample holds about 82,000 clones, over 85% seen once. The source material was blood. Every receptor here comes from a person between 18 and 75 years old in good health. Each CDR3 is given with its conserved first and last residue. The D gene is left open where the match is weak. Part of the rows lack a size; the others show once, few, many or a class for expanded clones.

>.|TRBV12-5|TRBJ2-7|.
CASGLVRVAEVVEQYF
TGTGCTAGTGGTTTGGTACGGGTGGCTGAAGTCGTCGAGCAGTACTTC
>.|TRBV11-2|TRBJ1-1|.
CASSLPRGGGGTEAFF
TGTGCCAGCAGCTTACCCCGGGGAGGGGGGGGAACTGAAGCTTTCTTT
>TRBD1|TRBV2|TRBJ1-1|.
CAEGQGLNTEAFF
TGTGCCGAAGGACAGGGTTTGAACACTGAAGCTTTCTTT
>.|TRBV27|TRBJ1-4|once
CASRPDRFTNEKLFF
TGTGCCAGCAGACCCGACAGGTTCACTAATGAAAAACTGTTTTTT
>.|TRBV19|TRBJ2-3|.
CASSMQGLSTDTQYF
TGTGCCAGTAGTATGCAGGGTCTAAGCACAGATACGCAGTATTTT
>TRBD1|TRBV6-5|TRBJ1-2|.
CASSQGAALGYTF
TGTGCCAGCAGTCAGGGGGCGGCATTGGGCTACACCTTC
>.|TRBV19|TRBJ1-5|.
CASRSDGGNQPQHF
TGTGCCAGTCGCTCGGACGGAGGGAATCAGCCCCAGCATTTT
>TRBD1|TRBV2|TRBJ2-4|.
CASTDRENIQYF
TGTGCCAGCACGGACAGGGAAAACATTCAGTACTTC
>TRBD2|TRBV9|TRBJ2-1|.
CASSVGYGGGASGEQFF
TGTGCCAGCAGCGTAGGGTATGGCGGGGGTGCGTCGGGTGAGCAGTTCTTC
>.|TRBV5-1|TRBJ2-5|once
CASSTGTPEETQYF
TGCGCCAGCAGCACCGGGACTCCCGAGGAGACCCAGTACTTC
>TRBD1|TRBV5-4|TRBJ1-6|.
CASSQGQGSSPLHF
TGTGCCAGCAGCCAAGGACAGGGCTCTTCACCCCTCCACTTT
>.|TRBV5-4|TRBJ2-1|once
CASSGPGEVHNEQFF
TGTGCCAGCAGCGGACCGGGCGAGGTCCACAATGAGCAGTTCTTC
>.|TRBV19|TRBJ2-1|.
CASSMGGGARNEQFF
TGTGCCAGTAGTATGGGGGGTGGAGCTCGCAATGAGCAGTTCTTC
>.|TRBV5-5|TRBJ1-2|.
CASSLVRDWGYGYTF
TGTGCCAGCAGCTTGGTGCGGGACTGGGGTTATGGCTACACCTTC
>TRBD1|TRBV18|TRBJ1-2|.
CASSTTGGAYGYTF
TGTGCCAGCTCAACTACAGGGGGGGCGTATGGCTACACCTTC
>TRBD1|TRBV5-4|TRBJ1-2|.
CASSYGTGVPSGGYTF
TGTGCCAGCAGCTATGGGACAGGGGTCCCCTCGGGTGGCTACACCTTC
>.|TRBV15|TRBJ1-3|.
CATSRDQGKGNTIYF
TGTGCCACCAGCAGAGACCAGGGGAAGGGAAACACCATATATTTT
>.|TRBV12-5|TRBJ1-1|few
CASAPGPGTEAFF
TGTGCTAGTGCCCCTGGACCTGGCACGGAAGCTTTCTTT
>.|TRBV19|TRBJ1-1|.
CASSTLMGRGNTEAFF
TGTGCCAGTAGTACTCTAATGGGGCGGGGGAACACTGAAGCTTTCTTT
>TRBD1|TRBV7-2|TRBJ1-5|.
CASSPRTGPNQPQHF
TGTGCCAGCAGCCCCAGGACAGGGCCAAATCAGCCCCAGCATTTT
>.|TRBV6-5|TRBJ2-7|.
CASSSPGGYEQYF
TGTGCCAGCAGTTCCCCCGGGGGCTACGAGCAGTACTTC
>.|TRBV7-8|TRBJ1-3|.
CASTLWGTSGNTIYF
TGTGCCAGCACCCTATGGGGCACGTCTGGAAACACCATATATTTT
>.|TRBV14|TRBJ1-1|.
CASSQIRPRTNTEAFF
TGTGCCAGCAGCCAGATAAGGCCGCGGACGAACACTGAAGCTTTCTTT
>.|TRBV2|TRBJ2-7|.
CASSGHPTGTQYF
TGTGCCAGCAGTGGGCATCCGACAGGGACTCAGTACTTC
>.|TRBV11-2|TRBJ1-2|.
CASKPWEGSLNYGYTF
TGTGCCAGCAAACCGTGGGAGGGGTCCCTAAACTATGGCTACACCTTC
>.|TRBV19|TRBJ2-2|.
CASHHRGSTGELFF
TGTGCCTCCCACCACCGGGGAAGCACCGGGGAGCTGTTTTTT
>TRBD2|TRBV4-2|TRBJ2-5|.
CASSQDQLAGGPREETQYF
TGTGCCAGCAGCCAAGATCAGCTAGCGGGAGGGCCACGGGAAGAGACCCAGTACTTC
>.|TRBV6-5|TRBJ2-7|few
CASSSTGSYEQYF
TGTGCCAGCAGCTCGACAGGAAGCTACGAGCAGTACTTC
>TRBD2|TRBV11-2|TRBJ2-3|.
CASSLGLAGARRLDTQYF
TGTGCCAGCAGCTTAGGACTAGCGGGAGCACGCCGGCTTGATACGCAGTATTTT
>TRBD2|TRBV4-3|TRBJ2-3|once
CASSLRTSGGPDTQYF
TGCGCCAGCAGCCTACGGACTAGCGGGGGCCCGGATACGCAGTATTTT
>TRBD1|TRBV18|TRBJ2-3|.
CASSQGQGSTDTQYF
TGTGCCAGCTCACAGGGACAGGGGTCTACAGATACGCAGTATTTT
>.|TRBV20-1|TRBJ1-2|.
CSATLGFVYTF
TGCAGTGCAACCCTGGGATTCGTCTACACCTTC
>TRBD1|TRBV27|TRBJ1-1|.
CASSPQDRGRGTEAFF
TGTGCCAGCAGTCCGCAGGACAGGGGAAGAGGGACTGAAGCTTTCTTT
>TRBD1|TRBV18|TRBJ2-2|once
CASSMYRGRTGELFF
TGTGCCAGCTCAATGTACAGGGGGCGGACCGGGGAGCTGTTTTTT
>TRBD1|TRBV6-5|TRBJ1-2|.
CASMDRDYGYTF
TGTGCCAGCATGGACAGGGACTATGGCTACACCTTC
>TRBD1|TRBV9|TRBJ1-1|.
CASSPRQGVPVEAFF
TGTGCCAGCAGCCCCCGACAGGGGGTTCCGGTTGAAGCTTTCTTT
>TRBD1|TRBV18|TRBJ1-4|.
CASSPRTGSAATNEKLFF
TGTGCCAGCTCACCAAGGACAGGGTCGGCGGCAACTAATGAAAAACTGTTTTTT
>TRBD2|TRBV27|TRBJ2-2|once
CASRSLAGGPTGELFF
TGTGCCAGCAGATCACTAGCGGGAGGGCCAACCGGGGAGCTGTTTTTT
>TRBD1|TRBV7-2|TRBJ1-5|.
CASSLTARQGVAGNQPQHF
TGTGCCAGCAGCTTAACTGCTCGGCAGGGGGTTGCTGGCAATCAGCCCCAGCATTTT
>.|TRBV13|TRBJ1-1|.
CASSGEGTEAFF
TGTGCCAGCAGCGGGGAAGGCACTGAAGCTTTCTTT
>.|TRBV5-1|TRBJ2-3|.
CASSLSTYTQYF
TGCGCCAGCAGCTTGTCCACTTATACGCAGTATTTT
>TRBD2|TRBV7-7|TRBJ2-1|.
CASSFGRGEYNEQFF
TGTGCCAGCAGCTTTGGACGGGGGGAATACAATGAGCAGTTCTTC
>TRBD2|TRBV9|TRBJ2-1|once
CASSVVGGRTSVDNEQFF
TGTGCCAGCAGCGTAGTTGGCGGTCGGACTAGCGTAGACAATGAGCAGTTCTTC
>.|TRBV6-1|TRBJ1-6|few
CALSGGPLHF
TGCGCGCTTTCGGGGGGACCCCTCCACTTT
>.|TRBV9|TRBJ1-1|.
CASREMGGHPEAFF
TGTGCCAGCAGAGAGATGGGGGGACACCCCGAAGCTTTCTTT
>.|TRBV29-1|TRBJ1-2|.
CSASDPQVGYTF
TGCAGCGCGTCCGACCCTCAAGTAGGCTACACCTTC
>.|TRBV7-9|TRBJ1-2|.
CASSLPGAPNYGYTF
TGTGCCAGCAGCTTACCGGGGGCCCCAAACTATGGCTACACCTTC
>TRBD1|TRBV5-1|TRBJ2-1|few
CASSPYPTGSSYNEQFF
TGCGCCAGCAGCCCGTACCCGACAGGGAGCTCCTACAATGAGCAGTTCTTC
>.|TRBV27|TRBJ2-2|.
CASSRQTNTGELFF
TGTGCCAGCAGTCGGCAGACTAACACCGGGGAGCTGTTTTTT
>TRBD1|TRBV2|TRBJ1-2|.
CASSAEGQVNYGYTF
TGTGCCAGCAGTGCCGAGGGACAGGTTAACTATGGCTACACCTTC
>TRBD2|TRBV18|TRBJ2-1|.
CASSPSTSGTYNEQFF
TGTGCCAGCTCACCATCTACTAGCGGTACCTACAATGAGCAGTTCTTC
>.|TRBV7-2|TRBJ2-1|.
CASSLGLAGAWSYNEQFF
TGTGCCAGCAGCTTAGGTCTAGCCGGAGCGTGGTCCTACAATGAGCAGTTCTTC
>.|TRBV6-1|TRBJ2-2|.
CASSSTSGGELFF
TGTGCCAGCAGTTCGACGTCTGGCGGGGAGCTGTTTTTT